The entry below describes one TCR beta chain. The antigen is undetermined. Per germline, CDR1 SGHRS and CDR2 YFSETQ. V was clipped by 4 bases and J by 4 bases, with 17 bases between them. The CDR3 covers 16 residues. TCR beta CDR3 regions were amplified from RNA transcripts. A set of HTBI primers served as the primers for a first-round RT-PCR of the TCR CDR3. TCRdb redid the calling of the multiplex PCR reads with MiXCR, one entry per CDR3 protein. The sample shows hundreds of thousands of distinct CDR3 sequences, roughly 14% of them seen only once. These data are taken from a study of T cells in Graves' hyperthyroidism and ophthalmopathy. Study-wide results and caveats: The majority of expanded thyroid clonotypes above 0.001 also appeared in blood. Ophthalmopathy and stable hyperthyroidism were separated by a 13 V-J model.

If no ophthalmopathy progression occurred within 18 months, Graves' hyperthyroidism was stable. The authors took PBMCs from over 8.5 ml fresh peripheral blood. This rearrangement joins TRBV5-1 to TRBJ2-2; a possible D gene is TRBD2 (7 bases). The sequence derives from a woman in her twenties or thirties with Graves' hyperthyroidism. What was sequenced was blood. CDR3 sequence reads: CASSPGGARSTGELFF. The CDR3, as DNA: TGCGCCAGCAGCCCTGGGGGGGCGCGGAGCACCGGGGAGCTGTTTTTT.